This T cell receptor (beta chain) was observed in a study of T cell repertoires in cytomegalovirus infection. For the study at large: Used in the study were CMV epitopes, some recently identified and HLA-C-restricted, others well-studied and HLA-B-restricted. Public signatures in TCR beta pointed to CMV infection and matching HLA type.

Concerning this clonotype itself: Its target is not known.

Findings and caveats of the study: Pooled public TCR beta family frequency picked out CMV carriers with the relevant HLA.

MiXCR, applied by TCRdb to the reads, yields one record per CDR3 protein. The table lists approximately 730,000 distinct CDR3 sequences, 25% to 30% of them singletons. The germline CDR1 and CDR2 sequences are MDHEN and SYDVKM. Between the trimmed V and J ends, which lost 5 bases and 3 bases, there was a span of 23 bases. The CDR3 length is 18 residues. The receptor comes from a human donor in good health (CMV status not recorded). Some clones in this sample may be carry-over from other donors' samples. The chain employs TRBV28 and TRBJ1-3; TRBD1 is a possible D gene (5 bases). This sample comprised cultured CD8+ T cells from PBMCs, obtained from culture after CMV antigen stimulation. CDR3 in DNA: TGTGCCAGCAGTCCTCGGGGGGGTCAAACTGGTTTTGGAAACACCATATATTTT. This sequence encodes CASSPRGGQTGFGNTIYF.